This TCR beta chain was sequenced during a study of T-cell memory formation after mild COVID-19. Across the whole study: In these data, TCR clusters were largely donor specific. Study conclusions and caveats: Memory cells collected pre-infection included some clones that later responded, suggesting cross-reactive memory joined. Contracting CD4+ clones were located mainly in CM and EM, and CD8+ clones in EMRA. Confirmation of SARS-CoV-2 specificity was lacking for second-wave clones peaking day 37.

This CDR3 contains 14 residues. V lost 1 base and J lost 4, with 10 bases in between. Germline V gives CDR1 MNHNY, CDR2 SVGAGI (reference sequence). This clonotype was detected once. The antigen is not known. Each CDR3 protein gets one entry after TCRdb re-called the 5' RACE reads with MiXCR. This table has around 210,000 distinct CDR3 sequences, 9.5% appearing once. The sequencing sample was made of PBMCs or a T cell subset sorted from them (not recorded which). The chain combines TRBV6-6 with TRBJ2-5; D tentatively reads TRBD1 or TRBD2 (5 bases each). The TCR sequence derives from a young man who had mild COVID-19 (a few samples of this study predate the infection). Cell type and time point are not known. The CDR3 coding sequence is TGTGCCAGCAGTTACTTAACTAGGGGAGAGACCCAGTACTTC. Translating gives CASSYLTRGETQYF.